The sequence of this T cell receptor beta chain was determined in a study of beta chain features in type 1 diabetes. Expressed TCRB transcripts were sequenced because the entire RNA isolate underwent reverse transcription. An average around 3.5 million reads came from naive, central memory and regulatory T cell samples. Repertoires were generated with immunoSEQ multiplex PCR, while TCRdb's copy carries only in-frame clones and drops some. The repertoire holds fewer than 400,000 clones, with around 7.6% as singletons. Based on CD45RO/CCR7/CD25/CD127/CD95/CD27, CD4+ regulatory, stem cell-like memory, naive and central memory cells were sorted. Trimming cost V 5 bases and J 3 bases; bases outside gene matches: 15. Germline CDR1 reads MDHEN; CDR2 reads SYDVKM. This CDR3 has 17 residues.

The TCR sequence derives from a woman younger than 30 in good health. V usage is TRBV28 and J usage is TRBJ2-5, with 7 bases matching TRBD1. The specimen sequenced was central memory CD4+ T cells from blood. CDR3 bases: TGTGCCAGCAGTCCACGACAGGGTACGCGATCCAAAGAGACCCAGTACTTC. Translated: CASSPRQGTRSKETQYF.